This T cell receptor (beta chain) was captured in a study of blood T cell repertoires in COVID-19. Across the study: Acute-phase and convalescent COVID-19 samples originated in the United States, Italy and Spain.

Clones were read by immunoSEQ multiplex PCR, and TCRdb kept only the in-frame ones, dropping some. The sample carries under 300,000 clones, approximately 84% recorded once. The CDR3 has 16 residues. The V end lost 7 bases, the J end lost 5 bases, and 25 bases lay between the germline ends. The chain recombines TRBV5-3 with TRBJ2-7; D not resolved. TRBV5-3 is assigned to the ORF class and has an uncertain function. The TCR sequence derives from a human donor with COVID-19, enrolled during active disease. The donor label of this sample is uncertain. The sequenced material came from peripheral blood. The CDR3 sequence is CARAYTTPARIDEQYF. The CDR3, as DNA: TGTGCCAGAGCATATACCACCCCCGCTAGAATAGACGAGCAGTACTTC.